This entry lists 21 T cell receptor beta chains sequenced from one sample in a study of regulatory dendritic cells for organ transplantation. The table came from immunoSEQ multiplex PCR; TCRdb's copy has only in-frame clones and leaves some out. In the table there are some 18,000 clones, less than 80% of which are singletons. These TCRs' antigens remain unknown. CFSE-labeled sorted T cells met regulatory or mature dendritic cells for four to five days. Sequenced sample: memory CD4+ T cells from blood cultured with regulatory dendritic cells. Subset indicated: CD45RO+ memory T cells. These TCRs come from a human donor in good health.

V and J are TRBV5-8 and TRBJ1-1; 8 bases line up with TRBD1. Germline CDR1 SGHTS, CDR2 YDEGEE. The CDR3 runs 16 residues. V was clipped by 4 bases and J by 0 bases; unmatched bases: 8. CDR3 DNA sequence: TGTGCCAGCAGCCCTCGGACAGGGTTTATGAACACTGAAGCTTTCTTT. Protein: CASSPRTGFMNTEAFF.

The table lists this clone with a count of one. This chain connects TRBV4-3 to TRBJ1-1; 10 bases line up with TRBD1. This CDR3 has 14 residues. Unmatched junction bases numbered 5, after V lost 0 bases and J lost 10 bases. Germline V gene lookup returns CDR1 LGHNA and CDR2 YSLEER. The CDR3 here is CASSQERDRGAAFF. Written as DNA, the CDR3 is TGCGCCAGCAGCCAAGAACGGGACAGGGGCGCAGCTTTCTTT.

V is TRBV10-1 and J is TRBJ1-2; no reliable D call. The CDR3 has 13 residues. V lost 4 bases to trimming and J lost 2 bases, with 8 bases between them. Per the germline V gene, CDR1 is WNHNN and CDR2 is SYGVQD (reference sequence). This CDR3 reads CASSAGVNYGYTF. CDR3 in DNA: TGCGCCAGCAGTGCCGGGGTCAACTATGGCTACACCTTC.

This sequence joins TRBV7-2 and TRBJ2-7; D gene unclear. Per the germline V gene, CDR1 is SGHTA and CDR2 is FQGNSA. Trimming removed 1 base at V and 0 bases at J, with 7 bases between. This CDR3 spans 14 amino acids. The CDR3 here is CASSLVYSSYEQYF. DNA for the CDR3: TGTGCCAGCAGCTTAGTCTACAGCTCCTACGAGCAGTACTTC. Together with reference TRBV7-2 and TRBJ2-7, the CDR3 gives the full variable domain: GAGVSQSPSNKVTEKGKDVELRCDPISGHTALYWYRQSLGQGLEFLIYFQGNSAPDKSGLPSDRFSAERTGGSVSTLTIQRTQQEDSAVYLCASSLVYSSYEQYFGPGTRLTVT.

The genes are TRBV30 and TRBJ2-2; 8 nucleotides match TRBD1. The CDR3 is 17 amino acids. Looked up from germline, CDR1 is GTSNPN and CDR2 is SVGIG (reference sequence). With 2 bases clipped from V and 3 bases from J, the junction kept 11 bases outside the gene matches. CDR3 in amino acids: CAWSPRRGQGDTGELFF. The DNA of the CDR3 is TGTGCCTGGAGTCCCCGACGAGGACAGGGAGACACCGGGGAGCTGTTTTTT.

The chain couples TRBV11-3 to TRBJ2-7, with a tentative D call TRBD1 (7 bases). Trimming shortened V by 0 bases and J by 3 bases, and 12 bases separated the two germline ends. This CDR3 contains 15 residues. Germline CDR1 is SGHNT and CDR2 is YENEEA. The CDR3 coding sequence is TGTGCCAGCAGCTTAGAGGGGGGACAGCTCTACGAGCAGTACTTC. Translated: CASSLEGGQLYEQYF.

This clone is a singleton in its sample. This chain links TRBV6-1 with TRBJ1-1, with D hard to call. This CDR3 contains 11 residues. Germline V gene lookup returns CDR1 MNHNS and CDR2 SASEGT. V was trimmed by 6 bases and J by 1 base, leaving 3 bases between them. The CDR3 spells CASSGNTEAFF. CDR3 DNA: TGTGCCAGCAGCGGGAACACTGAAGCTTTCTTT.

The genes are TRBV10-3 and TRBJ2-7; 11 bases fit TRBD2. This CDR3 contains 17 residues. Germline V gene sequence: CDR1 ENHRY, CDR2 SYGVKD. J was trimmed by 0 bases and V by 8 bases; bases with no gene match: 12. This CDR3 reads CAIQGTSGGQSSYEQYF. The CDR3 coding sequence is TGTGCCATCCAAGGTACTAGCGGGGGCCAAAGCTCCTACGAGCAGTACTTC.

The chain joins TRBV18 to TRBJ1-6, with 10 bases identical to TRBD1. The CDR3 runs to 16 residues. CDR1 KGHSH and CDR2 LQKENI come from the germline V gene. The J segment lost 7 bases and the V segment lost 4 bases, leaving 7 bases of the junction unmatched. The CDR3 loop reads CASSLTGTGENSPLHF. CDR3 nucleotide sequence: TGTGCCAGCTCACTAACCGGGACAGGGGAGAATTCACCCCTCCACTTT. The full variable domain, rest sourced from reference TRBV18 and TRBJ1-6, is NAGVMQNPRHLVRRRGQEARLRCSPMKGHSHVYWYRQLPEEGLKFMVYLQKENIIDESGMPKERFSAEFPKEGPSILRIQQVVRGDSAAYFCASSLTGTGENSPLHFGNGTRLTVT.

The V and J genes are TRBV29-1 and TRBJ2-4, with 9 nucleotides matching TRBD2. The J segment lost 13 bases and the V segment lost 4 bases, leaving 17 bases of the junction unmatched. Per germline, CDR1 SQVTM and CDR2 ANQGSEA. The CDR3 totals 15 residues. In DNA form, the CDR3 reads TGCAGCGTTGTAGGTTTGCGGGGGGGATTAGGTTCCCAGTACTTC. Translated, it gives CSVVGLRGGLGSQYF.

This clone has a single count. This rearrangement joins TRBV6-4 to TRBJ2-3; D is perhaps TRBD2 (5 bases). V shed 2 bases and J shed 1 base, with 10 bases lying between them. There are 15 residues in the CDR3. In germline, CDR1 is MRHNA, CDR2 SNTAGT. In nucleotides, the CDR3 is TGTGCCAGCAGTGACGGGAGCGGAGGCACAGATACGCAGTATTTT. It specifies CASSDGSGGTDTQYF.

The chain carries TRBV18 and TRBJ1-4; D is undetermined. Germline V gene lookup returns CDR1 KGHSH and CDR2 LQKENI. V was pared by 2 bases and J by 7 bases, with 2 bases between. The CDR3 length is 11 residues. The CDR3, as DNA: TGTGCCAGCTCACCAGGTGAAAAACTGTTTTTT. Amino acid sequence: CASSPGEKLFF.

The gene calls are TRBV2 and TRBJ2-2, with 10 bases identical to TRBD2. The CDR3 contains 16 residues. The J segment lost 7 bases and the V segment lost 6 bases, leaving 11 bases of the junction unmatched. CDR1 and CDR2 from the germline V gene are SNHLY and FYNNEI. CDR3 bases: TGTGCCAGCAGCCTCCAGGGTAGCGGGGGGTTCGGGGAGCTGTTTTTT. Translating it yields CASSLQGSGGFGELFF.

This clone was detected only a few times. The chain couples TRBV7-2 to TRBJ2-3, with 7 bases lining up with TRBD1. J lost 2 bases, V lost 1 base, and 6 bases had no gene match. This CDR3 has 16 amino acids. Looked up from germline, CDR1 is SGHTA and CDR2 is FQGNSA. The CDR3 DNA reads as TGTGCCAGCAGCTTAGGAGGGGGCGTCCACACAGATACGCAGTATTTT. As protein: CASSLGGGVHTDTQYF.

CDR3 amino acids: CASGDRGPGNYGYTF. The CDR3 bases are TGCGCCAGCGGCGACAGGGGGCCAGGGAACTATGGCTACACCTTC. The J gene is TRBJ1-2, the V gene TRBV5-1, with TRBD1 matching over 10 bases. With V trimmed by 7 bases and J by 2 bases, 8 bases remained unmatched. The V gene's germline CDR1 is SGHRS and CDR2 YFSETQ. CDR3 length equals 15 residues. Variable domain in full (rest from reference TRBV5-1 and TRBJ1-2): KAGVTQTPRYLIKTRGQQVTLSCSPISGHRSVSWYQQTPGQGLQFLFEYFSETQRNKGNFPGRFSGRQFSNSRSEMNVSTLELGDSALYLCASGDRGPGNYGYTFGSGTRLTVV.

J is TRBJ1-3 and V is TRBV6-5, with D perhaps TRBD1 (5 bases). CDR1 MNHEY and CDR2 SVGAGI come from the germline V gene. The V gene lost 7 bases and the J gene lost 2 bases, with 9 bases spanning the gap. The CDR3 totals 13 residues. This CDR3 is CASTRGPGNTIYF. The DNA for the CDR3 is TGTGCCAGCACTAGGGGCCCTGGAAACACCATATATTTT.

This clone appeared once. The V gene is TRBV28, the J gene TRBJ1-1, with D possibly being TRBD1 (6 bases). Per the germline V gene, CDR1 is MDHEN and CDR2 is SYDVKM. The CDR3 runs to 17 residues. With 3 bases removed from V and 4 bases from J, the gap between germline ends came to 21 bases. The chain's CDR3 is CASSFYRVGGRFTEAFF. In nucleotides, the CDR3 is TGTGCCAGCAGTTTCTATAGAGTAGGGGGGCGATTCACTGAAGCTTTCTTT.

The genes are TRBV30 and TRBJ1-2; D not resolved. Trimming shortened V by 6 bases and J by 0 bases, and 14 bases separated the two germline ends. The CDR3 spans 14 residues. Germline V gene sequence: CDR1 GTSNPN, CDR2 SVGIG (reference sequence). The DNA of the CDR3 is TGTGCCTGCAACCCAATCCAGGCTAACTATGGCTACACCTTC. This encodes CACNPIQANYGYTF.

The chain recombines TRBV20-1 with TRBJ1-2; maybe TRBD1 (6 bases). With 3 bases removed from V and 10 bases from J, the gap between germline ends came to 12 bases. The CDR3 covers 11 residues. Germline V lookup: CDR1 DFQATT, CDR2 SNEGSKA (reference sequence). This chain's CDR3 is CSARRGGDYTF. The CDR3 region has the DNA TGCAGTGCTAGGAGGGGGGGAGACTACACCTTC.

The V gene is TRBV9, the J gene TRBJ1-2, with TRBD1 matching over 9 bases. Unmatched junction bases numbered 7, after V lost 0 bases and J lost 7 bases. This CDR3 spans 15 amino acids. Germline V gene sequence: CDR1 SGDLS, CDR2 YYNGEE. Written as DNA, the CDR3 is TGTGCCAGCAGCGTAGATACAGGGGGCCTTGTTGGCTACACCTTC. This gives the protein CASSVDTGGLVGYTF.

The J gene is TRBJ1-5, the V gene TRBV5-5, with 8 bases lining up with TRBD1. The germline V gene has CDR1 SGHKS and CDR2 YYEKEE (reference sequence). The CDR3 loop spans 16 amino acids. With V trimmed by 0 bases and J by 5 bases, 7 bases remained unmatched. CDR3 sequence: CASSLVTGQAYQPQHF. As DNA, the CDR3 is TGTGCCAGCAGCTTGGTTACGGGACAGGCGTATCAGCCCCAGCATTTT.